These 22 T cell receptor beta chains were sequenced from one sample in a study of blood T cell repertoires in COVID-19. Sequencing was performed with immunoSEQ multiplex PCR; in TCRdb, only in-frame clones are kept and a portion is missing. The table records fewer than 40,000 clones, approximately 85% of them present only once. The material sequenced was peripheral blood. These receptor sequences come from a human donor in a cohort sampled during active COVID-19.

The chain combines TRBV19 with TRBJ1-1; 11 bases fit TRBD1. V was clipped by 9 bases and J by 4 bases; unmatched bases: 7. The V gene's germline CDR1 is LNHDA and CDR2 SQIVND (reference sequence). This CDR3 contains 14 residues. The CDR3 DNA follows: TGTGCCAGCTTGGCCGGGACAGGGGGCACTGAAGCTTTCTTT. It is translated as CASLAGTGGTEAFF.

The chain combines TRBV4-2 with TRBJ2-7, with unresolved D. Germline V CDR1 and CDR2: LGHNA, YNFKEQ. The CDR3 is made up of 15 amino acids. Trimming removed 0 bases from V and 4 bases from J, with 13 bases in between. CDR3 coding DNA: TGTGCCAGCAGCCAAGATCATTCTGGCCTTTACGAGCAGTACTTC. Amino acids: CASSQDHSGLYEQYF.

The chain links TRBV19 to TRBJ1-1; weak D call: TRBD1 (5 bases). With 3 bases removed from V and 1 base from J, the gap between germline ends came to 9 bases. The CDR3 spans 14 residues. Looked up from germline, CDR1 is LNHDA and CDR2 is SQIVND (reference sequence). The CDR3 is CASSIAGGNTEAFF. DNA for the CDR3: TGTGCCAGTAGTATTGCGGGGGGGAACACTGAAGCTTTCTTT.

The rearrangement links TRBV2 to TRBJ2-7; possible D gene TRBD2, 5 bases. CDR1 is SNHLY and CDR2 is FYNNEI in the germline V gene. The CDR3 runs 13 residues. V lost 7 bases, J lost 5 bases, and 15 bases lay in between. CDR3 nucleotide sequence: TGTGCCAGCAAGGTGGGAGAGATCCACGAGCAGTACTTC. Translated: CASKVGEIHEQYF.

This rearrangement joins TRBV7-5 to TRBJ2-1; the table calls TRBD2, which could not be checked here. TRBV7-5 is described as a pseudogene. This CDR3 has 14 residues. CDR3 nucleotides: TGTGCCAGAAGCCCACGTAGCGGGAGTCATGAGCAGTTCTTC. Its protein is CARSPRSGSHEQFF.

V is TRBV11-2 and J is TRBJ2-1; 7 nucleotides line up with TRBD1. Per the germline V gene, CDR1 is SGHAT and CDR2 is FQNNGV. The V gene end was trimmed by 6 bases and the J gene end by 6 bases; junction bases not matched to a gene: 8. The CDR3 totals 14 residues. CDR3 coding DNA: TGTGCCAGCAGTTTACAAAGACAGGGCAATGAGCAGTTCTTC. This encodes CASSLQRQGNEQFF.

V is TRBV30 and J is TRBJ2-7; tentatively, D is TRBD2 (5 bases). This CDR3 is built from 14 residues. Trimming took off 0 bases at V and 9 bases at J, with 18 bases between the two ends. Germline CDR1 is GTSNPN and CDR2 is SVGIG (reference sequence). CDR3 in DNA: TGTGCCTGGAGTGTACAAGCTCTCCGACGGGGGCAGTACTTC. It encodes CAWSVQALRRGQYF.

This chain links TRBV19 with TRBJ2-5; TRBD2 is a possible D gene (5 bases). Trimming cost V 5 bases and J 7 bases, with 17 bases left between them. The germline gives CDR1 LNHDA, CDR2 SQIVND (reference sequence). CDR3 length equals 14 residues. The CDR3 sequence: CASSRVSRRGTQYF. The CDR3, as DNA: TGTGCCAGTAGTCGGGTAAGCCGTCGGGGGACCCAGTACTTC.

The chain carries TRBV5-4 and TRBJ1-2; no clear D. The CDR3 covers 13 residues. The V end lost 2 bases, the J end lost 8 bases, and 13 bases lay between the germline ends. Germline V gene sequence: CDR1 SGHNT, CDR2 YYREEE (reference sequence). The CDR3 protein is CASSFVGSVGYTF. In DNA form, the CDR3 reads TGTGCCAGCAGCTTTGTCGGGTCGGTCGGCTACACCTTC.

This sequence joins TRBV3-1 (or the pseudogene TRBV3-2) and TRBJ2-6; possible D gene TRBD1, 5 bases. The CDR3 sequence is 16 residues long. The V end lost 4 bases, the J end lost 0 bases, and 10 bases lay between the germline ends. The V gene's germline CDR1 is LGHDT and CDR2 YNNKEL (reference sequence). The CDR3 DNA follows: TGTGCCAGCAGCCCCGCAGGGATCTCTGGGGCCAACGTCCTGACTTTC. Amino acid sequence: CASSPAGISGANVLTF.

This chain links TRBV7-3 with TRBJ2-5; tentative D call: TRBD2 (6 bases). The CDR3 is 15 amino acids. V lost 1 base to trimming and J lost 1 base, with 10 bases between them. Per the germline V gene, CDR1 is SGHTA and CDR2 is FQGTGA. This chain's CDR3 is CASSLIGSSQETQYF. CDR3 nucleotides: TGTGCCAGCAGCTTAATCGGGAGTTCCCAAGAGACCCAGTACTTC. Full variable domain (outside the CDR3, taken from reference TRBV7-3 and TRBJ2-5): GAGVSQTPSNKVTEKGKYVELRCDPISGHTALYWYRQSLGQGPEFLIYFQGTGAADDSGLPNDRFFAVRPEGSVSTLKIQRTERGDSAVYLCASSLIGSSQETQYFGPGTRLLVL.

V and J are TRBV24-1 and TRBJ2-1; TRBD1 aligns across 7 bases. V shed 9 bases and J 5 bases; nucleotides not matched to a gene: 9. The germline V gene encodes CDR1 KGHDR and CDR2 SFDVKD. The CDR3 is 14 amino acids. CDR3 DNA sequence: TGTGCCACCGCCCTCACAGGGGCGAACAATGAGCAGTTCTTC. Translated, it gives CATALTGANNEQFF.

The chain uses TRBV6-5 and TRBJ1-1; a possible D gene is TRBD1 (6 bases). Trimming shortened V by 6 bases and J by 1 base, and 12 bases separated the two germline ends. The CDR3 has 14 amino acids. Germline V gene data show CDR1 as MNHEY and CDR2 as SVGAGI. The CDR3 is CASRAATGNTEAFF. The DNA of the CDR3 is TGTGCCAGCAGGGCCGCGACAGGGAACACTGAAGCTTTCTTT.

V and J are TRBV2 and TRBJ2-3; D gene uncertain. V gave up 6 bases and J gave up 1 base, with 14 bases separating them. CDR1 is SNHLY, CDR2 FYNNEI, per germline. The CDR3 sequence is 15 residues long. CDR3: CASRLGLSGTDTQYF. The CDR3 DNA is TGTGCCAGCAGATTGGGCCTATCCGGCACAGATACGCAGTATTTT. Together with reference TRBV2 and TRBJ2-3, the CDR3 gives the full variable domain: EPEVTQTPSHQVTQMGQEVILRCVPISNHLYFYWYRQILGQKVEFLVSFYNNEISEKSEIFDDQFSVERPDGSNFTLKIRSTKLEDSAMYFCASRLGLSGTDTQYFGPGTRLTVL.

J is TRBJ2-1 and V is TRBV5-5; 9 nucleotides agree with TRBD2. The germline V gene has CDR1 SGHKS and CDR2 YYEKEE (reference sequence). V lost 3 bases and J lost 0; bases outside the gene matches: 4. CDR3 length: 16 amino acids. CDR3 sequence: CASSWTAGGSYNEQFF. DNA of the CDR3: TGTGCCAGCAGCTGGACAGCGGGAGGCTCCTACAATGAGCAGTTCTTC.

This rearrangement joins TRBV3-1 (or the pseudogene TRBV3-2) to TRBJ1-5, with D possibly being TRBD1 (6 bases). This CDR3 comprises 15 residues. Trimming left V 0 bases short and J 4 bases short, with 10 bases between. Germline V CDR1 and CDR2: LGHDT, YNNKEL (reference sequence). The CDR3 DNA follows: TGTGCCAGCAGCCAAGACGGGGGGGCAAATCAGCCCCAGCATTTT. Residues: CASSQDGGANQPQHF.

The chain joins TRBV19 to TRBJ1-5, with 7 bases fitting TRBD1. Looked up from germline, CDR1 is LNHDA and CDR2 is SQIVND (reference sequence). J gave up 4 bases and V 7 bases, and 10 bases lay outside the gene matches. The CDR3 sequence is 15 residues long. CDR3 bases: TGTGCCAGTAAGGGGGAACAGGGGCGGAATCAGCCCCAGCATTTT. It translates to CASKGEQGRNQPQHF.

This sequence joins TRBV19 and TRBJ2-1, with D possibly TRBD2 on 5 matching bases. Germline loops: CDR1 LNHDA, CDR2 SQIVND (reference sequence). The length of the CDR3 is 14 residues. Deletions cut 7 bases from V and 2 bases from J, with 12 bases between. CDR3 in amino acids: CASNRGFTYNEQFF. The CDR3 DNA follows: TGTGCCAGTAACCGCGGGTTTACCTACAATGAGCAGTTCTTC.

The J gene is TRBJ2-6, the V gene TRBV19; D is uncertain. With 5 bases removed from V and 1 base from J, the gap between germline ends came to 18 bases. The germline V gene encodes CDR1 LNHDA and CDR2 SQIVND (reference sequence). The CDR3 is 18 residues long. The CDR3: CASSFLRGIGSGANVLTF. As DNA, the CDR3 is TGTGCCAGTAGTTTTCTTCGAGGTATTGGGTCTGGGGCCAACGTCCTGACTTTC. Full variable domain (remainder filled in from reference TRBV19 and TRBJ2-6): DGGITQSPKYLFRKEGQNVTLSCEQNLNHDAMYWYRQDPGQGLRLIYYSQIVNDFQKGDIAEGYSVSREKKESFPLTVTSAQKNPTAFYLCASSFLRGIGSGANVLTFGAGSRLTVL.

The chain links TRBV7-9 to TRBJ1-4, with D unclear. Between the trimmed V and J ends, which lost 6 bases and 7 bases, there was a span of 15 bases. The CDR3 runs to 14 residues. Germline assignment: CDR1 SEHNR and CDR2 FQNEAQ (reference sequence). CDR3: CASSSGGRSEKLFF. The DNA for the CDR3 is TGTGCCAGCAGTTCGGGAGGGCGAAGTGAAAAACTGTTTTTT.

This clone turned up a few times. In DNA form, the CDR3 reads TGTGCCAGCAGTCTACTTAGAAGCGGCGAGCAGTACTTC. Translating it yields CASSLLRSGEQYF. This chain links TRBV3-1 (or the pseudogene TRBV3-2) with TRBJ2-7, with D possibly TRBD2 on 5 matching bases. Looked up from germline, CDR1 is LGHDT and CDR2 is YNNKEL (reference sequence). The CDR3 is 13 amino acids. Trimming removed 6 bases at V and 6 bases at J, with 15 bases between.

The rearrangement links TRBV6-5 to TRBJ1-5; D perhaps matches TRBD1 (6 bases). Germline CDR1 and CDR2: MNHEY and SVGAGI. There are 13 residues in the CDR3. V was clipped by 7 bases and J by 7 bases, with 14 bases between them. The CDR3 sequence: CASNYPGAQPQHF. The CDR3 nucleotides read TGTGCCAGCAACTACCCAGGGGCCCAGCCCCAGCATTTT.